Listed here are 27 T cell receptor beta chains from one sample, sequenced in a study of T cell clonality in common variable immunodeficiency. Method: immunoSEQ multiplex PCR; TCRdb's copy keeps in-frame clones and lacks some. The sample presents 30,000 to 40,000 clones, none singletons. Material: peripheral blood mononuclear cells. Receptor source: a person between 18 and 75 years old in good health.

This clone appeared many times. The read comes to an end 3 residues before the CDR3 does, leaving the germline J gene to fill in the end. The chain employs TRBV10-3 and TRBJ2-7; no definite D call. Germline assignment: CDR1 ENHRY and CDR2 SYGVKD. This CDR3 region has 12 residues. V lost 3 bases to trimming and J lost 3 bases, with 6 bases between them. The sequenced CDR3 bases are TGTGCCATCAGTGAAGGGCTCTACGAG. Protein: CAISEGLYE. The CDR3, in full, reads CAISEGLYEQYF.

This clone occurred many times. Mismatch with germline at one junction end may stem from a read error. The read is 3 residues too short to cover the CDR3 end, so that end is filled in from the germline J gene. The V call is TRBV20-1, the J call TRBJ1-2; TRBD1 agrees at 7 bases. Germline V lookup: CDR1 DFQATT, CDR2 SNEGSKA (reference sequence). The CDR3 has 14 residues. The CDR3 sequence: CSVRTSGTAYGYTF. The DNA read from the CDR3 is TGCAGTGTTAGAACCTCCGGGACAGCCTATGGC.

This clone was found many times. The read stops 3 residues short of the end of the CDR3; the missing end is completed from the germline J gene. The chain employs TRBV20-1 and TRBJ2-1; the D is unclear. CDR3 length equals 11 residues. V was cut by 4 bases and J by 7 bases, with 8 bases left in between. The germline V gene encodes CDR1 DFQATT and CDR2 SNEGSKA (reference sequence). The sequenced part of the CDR3 DNA is TGCAGTGCTACTTTTTTAAATGAG. The encoded protein is CSATFLNE. The complete CDR3 sequence is CSATFLNEQFF.

This clone was counted many times. Read sequence stops 3 residues before the CDR3 end, and the germline J gene provides the missing end. The V gene is TRBV19, the J gene TRBJ2-7; 8 nucleotides align to TRBD1. The germline gives CDR1 LNHDA, CDR2 SQIVND (reference sequence). CDR3 length: 15 residues. The V segment lost 10 bases and the J segment 3 bases; nucleotides outside the gene matches: 14. The CDR3 reads CATSFRDRRIYEQYF. The CDR3 DNA, read in part, is TGTGCCACCTCATTCCGGGACAGGAGGATCTACGAG. The whole variable domain, filled in from reference TRBV19 and TRBJ2-7, reads DGGITQSPKYLFRKEGQNVTLSCEQNLNHDAMYWYRQDPGQGLRLIYYSQIVNDFQKGDIAEGYSVSREKKESFPLTVTSAQKNPTAFYLCATSFRDRRIYEQYFGPGTRLTVT.

This clone appeared many times. The read terminates 3 residues ahead of where the CDR3 ends, so the germline J gene completes it. The chain uses TRBV7-9 and TRBJ1-6, with D possibly being TRBD1 (6 bases). V was pared by 4 bases and J by 9 bases, with 16 bases between. CDR1 is SEHNR and CDR2 is FQNEAQ in the germline V gene (reference sequence). CDR3 length equals 15 residues. CDR3 DNA, as far as it was read: TGTGCCAGCAGCTGGGACACCATCCTAGGTTCACCC. Its translation is CASSWDTILGSP. The CDR3 reads in full as CASSWDTILGSPLHF.

The sample holds a few counts of this clone. The CDR3 end is not reached by the read, which stops 3 residues before it; the germline J gene fills it in. The chain recombines TRBV19 with TRBJ2-7; a weak D match, TRBD1 (5 bases). The CDR3 is 13 amino acids. Germline V gene lookup returns CDR1 LNHDA and CDR2 SQIVND (reference sequence). The V end lost 6 bases, the J end lost 2 bases, and 11 bases lay between the germline ends. This CDR3 is CASSDSTAYEQYF. The DNA read from the CDR3 is TGTGCCAGTAGCGACAGCACCGCCTACGAG.

This clone has at least ten counts. The sequenced fragment ends 3 residues before the CDR3 boundary, so the rest is inferred from the germline J gene. The V and J genes are TRBV20-1 and TRBJ1-2, with TRBD1 identical over 9 bases. Germline V gives CDR1 DFQATT, CDR2 SNEGSKA (reference sequence). CDR3 size: 13 residues. Trimming removed 5 bases from V and 3 bases from J; junction bases left unmatched: 4. CDR3 bases read: TGCAGTGCTTACAGGGGGCCCTACTATGGC. It codes for CSAYRGPYYG. The entire CDR3 reads CSAYRGPYYGYTF.

This clone was found many times. The CDR3 end lies 3 residues beyond the end of the read and is filled in from the germline J gene. The rearrangement links TRBV9 to TRBJ2-7; TRBD1 aligns across 7 bases. CDR1 is SGDLS and CDR2 is YYNGEE in the germline V gene. This CDR3 spans 15 amino acids. The ends lost 4 bases at V and 0 bases at J; junction bases unmatched: 7. The CDR3 loop is CASSPTQGVSYEQYF. The sequenced part of the CDR3 DNA is TGTGCCAGCAGCCCCACCCAGGGGGTCTCCTACGAG.

This clone showed up many times. The read falls 3 residues short of the CDR3 end, and the missing part is taken from the germline J gene. This sequence joins TRBV20-1 and TRBJ2-5; 10 nucleotides agree with TRBD2. The CDR3 contains 15 residues. Germline lookup yields CDR1 DFQATT and CDR2 SNEGSKA (reference sequence). The ends lost 0 bases at V and 5 bases at J; junction bases unmatched: 6. The CDR3 protein is CSARDRAGGRETQYF. Incomplete CDR3 DNA: TGCAGTGCTAGAGATCGAGCGGGGGGGCGGGAGACC.

A word on this clone: The missing CDR3 end, 3 residues past where the read stops, is filled in from the germline J gene. J is TRBJ2-2 and V is TRBV18; 7 bases are a match to TRBD1. This CDR3 region has 16 residues. The V gene's germline CDR1 is KGHSH and CDR2 LQKENI. CDR3 sequence: CASSPTGTATNEKLFF. CDR3 bases read: TGTGCCAGCTCACCGACCGGGACAGCAACTAATGAAAAG.

This clone has at least ten counts. The read gets to within 3 residues of the CDR3 end, and the germline J gene fills in the rest. The rearrangement joins TRBV29-1 to TRBJ2-5; D is unclear. V lost 4 bases and J 2 bases, leaving 11 bases between the germline ends. Germline loops: CDR1 SQVTM, CDR2 ANQGSEA. The CDR3 sequence is 13 residues long. CDR3 region: CSVGFLLQETQYF. The sequenced CDR3 bases are TGCAGCGTTGGGTTTCTGCTACAAGAGACC.

In this sample, this clone turned up many times. The CDR3 loop reads CSGGAHGTGTDTQYF. The part of the CDR3 DNA that was read is TGCAGCGGTGGAGCGCACGGGACAGGAACAGATACG. The chain couples TRBV29-1 to TRBJ2-3, with TRBD1 matching over 8 bases. The read gets to within 3 residues of the CDR3 end, and the germline J gene fills in the rest. The length of the CDR3 is 15 residues. V shed 7 bases and J 3 bases; nucleotides not matched to a gene: 12. The germline gives CDR1 SQVTM, CDR2 ANQGSEA.

Details on this clone: The observed sequence ends 3 residues before the CDR3 terminus, with the missing tail filled in from the germline J gene. The V and J genes are TRBV5-6 and TRBJ2-1, with 10 nucleotides matching TRBD2. Germline trimming cut 2 bases from V and 7 bases from J; bases unmatched to any gene: 6. The CDR3 spans 15 residues. The germline V gene has CDR1 SGHDT and CDR2 YYEEEE. CDR3 region: CASSFEGLAPNEQFF. CDR3 DNA (partial): TGTGCCAGCAGCTTCGAGGGACTAGCGCCTAATGAG.

In its sample, this clone was seen many times. The DNA ends 3 residues before the CDR3 does, and the rest of the CDR3 is filled in from the germline J gene. V usage is TRBV7-6 and J usage is TRBJ2-1, with 10 bases that match TRBD2. The trim removed 9 bases at V and 7 bases at J, leaving 9 bases unmatched. The CDR3 has 14 amino acids. Germline assignment: CDR1 SGHVS and CDR2 FNYEAQ. CDR3 in amino acids: CASASGGSRNEQFF. CDR3 DNA (partial): TGTGCCAGTGCTAGCGGGGGTTCCCGAAATGAG.

This clone has a count of ten or more. Sequencing ends 3 residues short of the CDR3 end; the germline J gene provides the rest. V is TRBV2 and J is TRBJ2-5; a weak D match, TRBD2 (5 bases). CDR1 and CDR2 (germline): SNHLY, FYNNEI. The V gene lost 7 bases and the J gene lost 5 bases, with 20 bases spanning the gap. The CDR3 covers 15 residues. The CDR3 sequence: CASTERARARETQYF. Incomplete CDR3 DNA: TGTGCCAGCACAGAAAGGGCGAGGGCCCGGGAGACC.

This clone has a count of ten or more. Read data end 3 residues before the CDR3 end; the end is taken from the germline J gene. The genes are TRBV20-1 and TRBJ1-2; 7 bases match TRBD1. The CDR3 length is 11 residues. Germline assignment: CDR1 DFQATT and CDR2 SNEGSKA (reference sequence). The CDR3 region is CSADRDRGYTF. Partial CDR3 DNA: TGCAGTGCAGACAGGGATCGGGGC.

A remark on this clone: The read ends 3 residues shy of where the CDR3 ends; the end is completed using the germline J gene. The chain carries TRBV2 and TRBJ2-3, with 11 nucleotides matching TRBD2. Germline CDR1 reads SNHLY; CDR2 reads FYNNEI. CDR3 length: 15 amino acids. This CDR3 reads CASRDSGGAGETQYF. CDR3 bases read: TGTGCCAGCAGGGATAGCGGGGGGGCCGGTGAGACG. Supplemented by reference TRBV2 and TRBJ2-3, the full variable domain reads EPEVTQTPSHQVTQMGQEVILRCVPISNHLYFYWYRQILGQKVEFLVSFYNNEISEKSEIFDDQFSVERPDGSNFTLKIRSTKLEDSAMYFCASRDSGGAGETQYFGPGTRLTVL.

This clone came up many times. The read terminates 3 residues before the CDR3 end, so the remaining end is supplied by the germline J gene. The J gene is TRBJ2-3, the V gene TRBV29-1, with TRBD1 matching 7 bases. This CDR3 contains 11 residues. Looked up from germline, CDR1 is SQVTM and CDR2 is ANQGSEA. CDR3 DNA (partial): TGCAGGGGACAGAGCACAGATACG. As protein: CRGQSTDT. The whole CDR3 protein is CRGQSTDTQYF.

As for this clone: Read coverage stops 3 residues before the CDR3 terminus; the germline J gene supplies the remainder. The chain employs TRBV7-3 and TRBJ2-7, with 10 bases identical to TRBD2. In germline, CDR1 is SGHTA, CDR2 FQGTGA. The trim removed 5 bases at V and 6 bases at J, leaving 10 bases unmatched. This CDR3 contains 15 residues. The DNA read from the CDR3 is TGTGCCAGCAGCCCCCGACTAGCGGGTGTAAGCGAG. Its translation is CASSPRLAGVSE. The full CDR3 protein reads CASSPRLAGVSEQYF.

This clone was picked up many times. The read terminates 3 residues ahead of where the CDR3 ends, so the germline J gene completes it. The genes are TRBV20-1 and TRBJ2-1, with TRBD2 identical over 12 bases. The CDR3 has 16 residues. Trimming removed 0 bases from V and 7 bases from J; junction bases left unmatched: 7. Germline V gives CDR1 DFQATT, CDR2 SNEGSKA (reference sequence). The CDR3: CSARDSRLAGANEQFF. The DNA read from the CDR3 is TGCAGTGCTAGAGATTCCCGACTAGCGGGAGCGAATGAG.

This clone appeared many times. The read ends 3 residues before the CDR3 terminus; that terminus is restored from the germline J gene. The chain is built from TRBV30 and TRBJ1-2, with D unresolved. CDR3 length: 13 residues. CDR1 and CDR2 from the germline V gene are GTSNPN and SVGIG (reference sequence). Partial CDR3 DNA: TGTGCCTGGAGGATTAGAGGCAAACCGCGG. This gives the protein CAWRIRGKPR. In full, the CDR3 is CAWRIRGKPRYTF.

This clone showed up just a few times. The CDR3 bases that were read are TGTGCCAGCAGCTGGGGCAATCAGCCG. It yields the protein CASSWGNQP. The full CDR3 is CASSWGNQPQYF. The J gene is TRBJ2-3, the V gene TRBV7-9, with D perhaps TRBD1 (5 bases). The read ends 3 residues shy of where the CDR3 ends; the end is completed using the germline J gene. Germline values: CDR1 SEHNR, CDR2 FQNEAQ (reference sequence). The CDR3 sequence is 12 residues long. Drawing the rest from reference TRBV7-9 and TRBJ2-3, the complete variable domain is DTGVSQNPRHKITKRGQNVTFRCDPISEHNRLYWYRQTLGQGPEFLTYFQNEAQLEKSRLLSDRFSAERPKGSFSTLEIQRTEQGDSAMYLCASSWGNQPQYFGPGTRLTVL.

The CDR3 DNA, read in part, is TGTGCCAGCAGAACTGACAGGACGAACACTGAA. This sequence encodes CASRTDRTNTE. The whole CDR3 is CASRTDRTNTEAFF. The rearrangement uses TRBV2 and TRBJ1-1; possible D gene TRBD1, 6 bases. The read terminates 3 residues before the CDR3 end, so the remaining end is supplied by the germline J gene. Per the germline V gene, CDR1 is SNHLY and CDR2 is FYNNEI. The CDR3 covers 14 residues. V dropped 6 bases and J dropped 1 base, with 12 bases sitting between them. Complete variable domain (other parts from reference TRBV2 and TRBJ1-1): EPEVTQTPSHQVTQMGQEVILRCVPISNHLYFYWYRQILGQKVEFLVSFYNNEISEKSEIFDDQFSVERPDGSNFTLKIRSTKLEDSAMYFCASRTDRTNTEAFFGQGTRLTVV.

This clone was recorded many times. The read finishes 3 residues shy of the CDR3 end, and the germline J gene is used to complete it. This chain connects TRBV19 to TRBJ2-5; 7 positions agree with TRBD1. This CDR3 region has 15 residues. The V segment lost 6 bases and the J segment 2 bases; nucleotides outside the gene matches: 9. CDR1 is LNHDA and CDR2 is SQIVND in the germline V gene (reference sequence). Incomplete CDR3 DNA: TGTGCCAGTAGCCCGACAGGGTGGGAGCAAGAGACC. Amino acids: CASSPTGWEQET. The full-length CDR3 reads as CASSPTGWEQETQYF.

In regard to this clone: A much more abundant neighbour one base away suggests this may be a read error. From the germline J gene comes the end of the CDR3, since the read stops 3 residues before it. This chain connects TRBV7-2 to TRBJ2-2; a weak D match, TRBD1 (5 bases). CDR3 length equals 17 residues. Germline lookup yields CDR1 SGHTA and CDR2 FQGNSA. This CDR3 is CASSLAYRASGANVLFF. Partial CDR3 DNA: TGTGCCAGCAGCTTAGCGTATAGGGCGTCTGGGGCCAACGTG.

There are many counts of this clone. Read coverage stops 3 residues before the CDR3 terminus; the germline J gene supplies the remainder. The chain is built from TRBV7-8 and TRBJ2-7; 7 bases agree with TRBD2. CDR1 is SGHVS, CDR2 FQNEAQ, per germline. This CDR3 contains 13 residues. V gave up 4 bases and J gave up 2 bases; unmatched junction bases: 2. CDR3 DNA, as far as it was read: TGTGCCAGCAGCTGGCTAGCGGCCTACGAG. Translated, it gives CASSWLAAYE. The complete CDR3 protein is CASSWLAAYEQYF. Combining the CDR3 with reference TRBV7-8 and TRBJ2-7 gives the whole variable domain GAGVSQSPRYKVAKRGQDVALRCDPISGHVSLFWYQQALGQGPEFLTYFQNEAQLDKSGLPSDRFFAERPEGSVSTLKIQRTQQEDSAVYLCASSWLAAYEQYFGPGTRLTVT.

This clone was seen at least ten times. One end of the junction is discordant with germline, which a read error may explain. The CDR3 goes on 3 residues after the read ends, and that part is filled in from the germline J gene. The rearrangement joins TRBV7-7 to TRBJ2-2; D is perhaps TRBD1 (6 bases). This CDR3 region has 17 residues. Per germline, CDR1 SSHAT and CDR2 FNYEAQ (reference sequence). CDR3 bases read: TGTGCTAGCAGCTTAGCGAGGGGGAGCGCGAACACCGGGGAG. It encodes CASSLARGSANTGE. The full CDR3 protein reads CASSLARGSANTGELFF. Using reference TRBV7-7 and TRBJ2-2 for the parts outside the CDR3, the full variable domain is GAGVSQSPRYKVTKRGQDVTLRCDPISSHATLYWYQQALGQGPEFLTYFNYEAQPDKSGLPSDRFSAERPEGSISTLTIQRTEQRDSAMYRCASSLARGSANTGELFFGEGSRLTVL.